This T cell receptor beta chain was captured in a study of cytomegalovirus exposure and HLA in healthy donors. Only in-frame clones appear in the TCRdb table, and some are missing; sequencing was by immunoSEQ multiplex PCR. Of tens of thousands of clones in the sample, around 90% are singletons; the top ten hold more than 0.95%. CDR1 is SGHRS and CDR2 is YFSETQ in the germline V gene. The CDR3 is made up of 18 amino acids. Trimming cost V 1 base and J 5 bases; bases outside gene matches: 12. The specimen sequenced was PBMCs. The sequence was collected from a man younger than 35 in good health and CMV-seronegative. J is TRBJ1-4 and V is TRBV5-1; 9 nucleotides line up with TRBD1. The CDR3 nucleotides read TGCGCCAGCAGCTTGACGCAATATCCCGGGACAGGGAATGAAAAACTGTTTTTT. The encoded protein is CASSLTQYPGTGNEKLFF.